This TCR beta chain was recorded in a study of regulatory T cells in long-lasting Graves disease. Whole-study context: Patients met the persistent Graves' disease definition after over 5 years of antithyroid drugs with positive TSH receptor antibodies. The study's findings and limits: Compared with new cases, persistent Graves' patients showed reduced TCR diversity. Preferential use of TRBV28, TRBJ1-2 and TRBJ2-5 was seen in persistent disease.

On this clonotype: Its antigen remains unidentified.

Time point in this sample: persistent/refractory GD, antithyroid drugs over 5 years with positive TRAb. Generation of the TCR library employed RNA extracted from PBMCs. Clinicians diagnosed Graves' disease using American Thyroid Association guidelines. CDR3 length equals 15 residues. With 1 base removed from V and 4 bases from J, the gap between germline ends came to 13 bases. The germline V gene has CDR1 LNHDA and CDR2 SQIVND (reference sequence). Relying on iRepertoire HTBI primers and Arm-PCR of CDR3 regions, the team built TCR beta libraries. A single record per CDR3 protein comes from TCRdb applying MiXCR to the multiplex PCR reads. Of 500,000 to 700,000 distinct CDR3 sequences listed, approximately 31% are singletons.

The sequencing used peripheral blood mononuclear cells (PBMCs), collected when the disease was refractory, from a patient treated with antithyroid drugs. This TCR was recovered from a female donor with Graves disease. V is TRBV19 and J is TRBJ1-2; D call uncertain. CDR3 coding DNA: TGTGCCAGTAGTATAGGGGTCGGAATATTCTATGGCTACACCTTC. This encodes CASSIGVGIFYGYTF.